A single sample is the source of the 14 T cell receptor beta chains below, sequenced in a study of a mutant IDH1 vaccine in newly diagnosed glioma. These TCRs are of unknown antigen specificity. Sequencing was performed with immunoSEQ multiplex PCR; in TCRdb, only in-frame clones are kept and a portion is missing. The table has about 62,000 clones, around nine tenths seen once. Time point reported: week 11, during vaccination. It was 300 ug of mutant IDH1 20-mer peptide that made up each vaccine dose, given with topical imiquimod. Sequencing was performed on PBMCs, taken from a glioma patient whose treatment included an IDH1 peptide vaccine. These receptors all come from a man in his forties or fifties with glioma.

The gene calls are TRBV27 and TRBJ1-2; no clear D. This CDR3 contains 15 residues. V lost 4 bases to trimming and J lost 2 bases, with 14 bases between them. In germline, CDR1 is MNHEY, CDR2 SMNVEV (reference sequence). The CDR3 nucleotides read TGTGCCAGCAGTTCCAACCACCAGGAAAACTATGGCTACACCTTC. Translated, it gives CASSSNHQENYGYTF.

V and J are TRBV10-3 and TRBJ1-6; 8 nucleotides align to TRBD1. This CDR3 contains 14 residues. Germline lookup yields CDR1 ENHRY and CDR2 SYGVKD. The V gene end was trimmed by 5 bases and the J gene end by 6 bases; junction bases not matched to a gene: 3. The CDR3 loop reads CAISPGQANSPLHF. In nucleotides, the CDR3 is TGTGCCATCAGTCCGGGACAGGCTAATTCACCCCTCCACTTT.

The V and J genes are TRBV18 and TRBJ2-7, with TRBD1 as a possible D gene (6 bases). Germline V CDR1 and CDR2: KGHSH, LQKENI. V was pared by 0 bases and J by 3 bases, with 6 bases between. There are 13 residues in the CDR3. The CDR3 here is CASSPPTGYEQYF. CDR3 in DNA: TGTGCCAGCTCACCACCGACAGGCTACGAGCAGTACTTC. Full variable domain (outside the CDR3, taken from reference TRBV18 and TRBJ2-7): NAGVMQNPRHLVRRRGQEARLRCSPMKGHSHVYWYRQLPEEGLKFMVYLQKENIIDESGMPKERFSAEFPKEGPSILRIQQVVRGDSAAYFCASSPPTGYEQYFGPGTRLTVT.

V usage is TRBV7-2 and J usage is TRBJ1-2, with D uncertain. Trimming stripped 1 base from V and 0 bases from J, with 9 bases between. Germline loops: CDR1 SGHTA, CDR2 FQGNSA. The CDR3 covers 15 residues. CDR3 sequence reads: CASSLDYFSNYGYTF. CDR3 sequence (DNA): TGTGCCAGCAGCTTAGACTATTTCTCTAACTATGGCTACACCTTC.

This clone was found once. V and J are TRBV29-1 and TRBJ1-1; D is uncertain. The CDR3 is 12 residues long. CDR1 SQVTM and CDR2 ANQGSEA come from the germline V gene. V dropped 3 bases and J dropped 0 bases, with 5 bases sitting between them. CDR3 DNA sequence: TGCAGCGTTGATGACATGAACACTGAAGCTTTCTTT. It specifies CSVDDMNTEAFF. Looking up the rest from reference TRBV29-1 and TRBJ1-1 gives the full variable domain: SAVISQKPSRDICQRGTSLTIQCQVDSQVTMMFWYRQQPGQSLTLIATANQGSEATYESGFVIDKFPISRPNLTFSTLTVSNMSPEDSSIYLCSVDDMNTEAFFGQGTRLTVV.

In DNA form, the CDR3 reads TGCGCCAGCAGCCAAGATCCCGTCAAAGAGACCCAGTACTTC. Its translation: CASSQDPVKETQYF. The chain combines TRBV4-3 with TRBJ2-5, with no clear D. Germline assignment: CDR1 LGHNA and CDR2 YSLEER. The CDR3 extends over 14 amino acids. Trimming cost V 0 bases and J 3 bases, with 8 bases left between them.

The chain couples TRBV28 to TRBJ2-3; 7 positions match TRBD2. Germline lookup yields CDR1 MDHEN and CDR2 SYDVKM. The junction had 4 bases not matched to a gene; V was cut back by 7 bases and J by 0 bases. The CDR3 covers 14 residues. This chain's CDR3 is CASTLGGSTDTQYF. Written as DNA, the CDR3 is TGTGCCAGCACTCTGGGGGGGAGCACAGATACGCAGTATTTT.

J is TRBJ1-6 and V is TRBV11-2; D call uncertain. The CDR3 contains 13 residues. The germline V and J ends were trimmed by 10 bases and 10 bases, with 17 bases remaining between them. Germline CDR1 is SGHAT and CDR2 is FQNNGV. The CDR3 is CATQQASGSPLHF. CDR3 DNA: TGTGCCACCCAACAAGCTTCGGGATCACCCCTCCACTTT.

The chain joins TRBV4-2 to TRBJ2-7; no clear D. Germline CDR1 LGHNA, CDR2 YNFKEQ. V shed 0 bases and J shed 1 base, with 7 bases lying between them. The CDR3 has 14 amino acids. The CDR3 region is CASSQEDRSYEQYF. CDR3 DNA: TGTGCCAGCAGCCAAGAGGACCGTTCCTACGAGCAGTACTTC.

This clone was recorded once. This chain uses TRBV5-6 with TRBJ2-7, with D uncertain. CDR3 size: 10 residues. V dropped 1 base and J dropped 6 bases, with 2 bases sitting between them. Germline V gene lookup returns CDR1 SGHDT and CDR2 YYEEEE. The CDR3 DNA reads TGTGCCAGCAGCTTGTGCGAGCAGTACGTC. Its translation is CASSLCEQYV.

The rearrangement joins TRBV21-1 to TRBJ2-7. TRBV21-1 is flagged as a pseudogene. This CDR3 has 13 residues. CDR3 bases: TGTGCCAGCAGCAAGTCTGGACAAAGGGAGCAGTACGTC. This gives the protein CASSKSGQREQYV.

Of note for this clone: Additional DNA sequences in this sample encode the identical CDR3. The chain joins TRBV9 to TRBJ1-5, with D uncertain. Germline V gives CDR1 SGDLS, CDR2 YYNGEE. The CDR3 totals 13 residues. Trimming stripped 0 bases from V and 1 base from J, with 2 bases between. This CDR3 is CASSVGSNQPQHF. The CDR3 DNA reads TGTGCCAGCAGCGTAGGGAGCAATCAGCCCCAGCATTTT.

The table lists this clone with a count of one. The chain links TRBV28 to TRBJ1-3; maybe TRBD1 (6 bases). Germline V lookup: CDR1 MDHEN, CDR2 SYDVKM. There are 14 residues in the CDR3. V was pared by 8 bases and J by 4 bases, with 15 bases between. The CDR3 loop is CASLTQGPGNTIYF. The CDR3 DNA reads TGTGCCAGCCTGACTCAGGGGCCCGGAAACACCATATATTTT.

V is TRBV7-6 and J is TRBJ2-2; 8 positions match TRBD2. This CDR3 is 17 amino acids long. Per germline, CDR1 SGHVS and CDR2 FNYEAQ. Trimming took 1 base from V and 2 from J; bases not matched to a gene: 6. CDR3: CASSLGSAGGNTGELFF. The CDR3 DNA sequence: TGTGCCAGCAGCTTAGGATCTGCGGGGGGTAACACCGGGGAGCTGTTTTTT. The entire variable domain, with the rest obtained from reference TRBV7-6 and TRBJ2-2, is as follows: GAGVSQSPRYKVTKRGQDVALRCDPISGHVSLYWYRQALGQGPEFLTYFNYEAQQDKSGLPNDRFSAERPEGSISTLTIQRTEQRDSAMYRCASSLGSAGGNTGELFFGEGSRLTVL.